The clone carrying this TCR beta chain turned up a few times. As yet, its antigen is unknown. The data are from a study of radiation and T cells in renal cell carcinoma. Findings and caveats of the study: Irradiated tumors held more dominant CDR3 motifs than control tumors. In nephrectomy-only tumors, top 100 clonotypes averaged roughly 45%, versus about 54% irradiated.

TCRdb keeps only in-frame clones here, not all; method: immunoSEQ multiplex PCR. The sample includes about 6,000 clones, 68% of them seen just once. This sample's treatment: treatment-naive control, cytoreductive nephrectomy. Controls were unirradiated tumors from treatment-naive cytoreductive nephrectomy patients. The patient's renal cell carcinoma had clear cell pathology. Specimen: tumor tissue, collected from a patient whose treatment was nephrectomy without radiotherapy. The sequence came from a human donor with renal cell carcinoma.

This CDR3 is CAWTRQGQAVSFGYTF. Here the CDR3 DNA reads TGTGCCTGGACCCGACAAGGACAGGCCGTTTCCTTCGGCTACACCTTC. V is TRBV30 and J is TRBJ1-2; 7 positions agree with TRBD1. After removal of 4 bases from V and 8 bases from J, the junction contained 19 bases not matched to a gene. The CDR3 sequence is 16 residues long. Germline CDR1 reads GTSNPN; CDR2 reads SVGIG (reference sequence).